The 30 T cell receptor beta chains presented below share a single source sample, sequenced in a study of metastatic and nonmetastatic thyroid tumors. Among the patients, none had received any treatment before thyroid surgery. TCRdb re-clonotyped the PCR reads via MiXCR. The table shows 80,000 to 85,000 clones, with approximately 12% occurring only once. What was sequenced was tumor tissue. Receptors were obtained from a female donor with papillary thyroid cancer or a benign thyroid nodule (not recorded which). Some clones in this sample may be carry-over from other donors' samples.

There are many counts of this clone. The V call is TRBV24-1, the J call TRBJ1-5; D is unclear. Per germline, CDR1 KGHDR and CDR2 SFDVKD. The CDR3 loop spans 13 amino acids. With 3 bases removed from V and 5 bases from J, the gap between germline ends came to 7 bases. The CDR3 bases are TGTGCCACCAGTGATCCTCCCTATCAGCCCCAGCATTTT. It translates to CATSDPPYQPQHF.

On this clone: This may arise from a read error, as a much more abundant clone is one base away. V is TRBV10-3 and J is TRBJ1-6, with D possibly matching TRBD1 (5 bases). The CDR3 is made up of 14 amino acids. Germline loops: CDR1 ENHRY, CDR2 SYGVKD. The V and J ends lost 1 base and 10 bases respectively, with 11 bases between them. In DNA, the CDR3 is TGTGCCATCAGTGAGTTGTCCACAGGCTCACCCCTCCACTTT. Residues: CAISELSTGSPLHF.

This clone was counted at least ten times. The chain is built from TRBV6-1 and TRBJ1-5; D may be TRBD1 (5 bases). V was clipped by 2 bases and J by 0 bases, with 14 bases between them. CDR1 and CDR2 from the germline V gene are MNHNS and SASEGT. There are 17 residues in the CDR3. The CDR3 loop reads CASSERGRDSSNQPQHF. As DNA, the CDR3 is TGTGCCAGCAGTGAAAGGGGACGAGACAGTAGCAATCAGCCCCAGCATTTT.

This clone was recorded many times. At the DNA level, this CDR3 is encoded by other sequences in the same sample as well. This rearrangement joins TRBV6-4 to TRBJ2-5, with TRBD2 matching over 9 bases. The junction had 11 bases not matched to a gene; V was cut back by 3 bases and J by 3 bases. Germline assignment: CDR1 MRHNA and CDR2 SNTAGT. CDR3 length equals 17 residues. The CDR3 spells CASSDNSREGPKETQYF. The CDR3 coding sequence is TGTGCCAGCAGTGATAACTCGCGGGAGGGCCCTAAAGAGACCCAGTACTTC.

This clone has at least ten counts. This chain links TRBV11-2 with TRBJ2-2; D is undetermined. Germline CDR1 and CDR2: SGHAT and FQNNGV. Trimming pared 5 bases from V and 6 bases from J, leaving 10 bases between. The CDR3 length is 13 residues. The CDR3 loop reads CASSLYGAGELFF. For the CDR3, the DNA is TGTGCCAGCAGCCTATATGGGGCCGGGGAGCTGTTTTTT.

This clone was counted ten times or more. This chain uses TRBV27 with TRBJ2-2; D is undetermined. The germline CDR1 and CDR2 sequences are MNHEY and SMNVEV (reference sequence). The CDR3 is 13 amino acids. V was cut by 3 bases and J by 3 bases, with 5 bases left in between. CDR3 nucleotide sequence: TGTGCCAGCAGTTTGGTACACACCGGGGAGCTGTTTTTT. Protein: CASSLVHTGELFF.

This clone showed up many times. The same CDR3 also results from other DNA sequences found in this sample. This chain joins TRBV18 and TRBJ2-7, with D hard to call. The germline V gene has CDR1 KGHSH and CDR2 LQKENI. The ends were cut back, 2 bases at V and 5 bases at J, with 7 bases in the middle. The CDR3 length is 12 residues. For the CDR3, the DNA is TGTGCCAGCTCACCATTGGGAAACGAGCAGTACTTC. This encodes CASSPLGNEQYF.

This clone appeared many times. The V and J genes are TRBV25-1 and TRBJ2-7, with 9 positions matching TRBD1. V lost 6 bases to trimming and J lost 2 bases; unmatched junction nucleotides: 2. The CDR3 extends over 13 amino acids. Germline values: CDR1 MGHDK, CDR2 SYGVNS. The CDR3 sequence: CASRQGAAYEQYF. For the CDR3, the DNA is TGTGCCAGCAGACAGGGGGCCGCCTACGAGCAGTACTTC.

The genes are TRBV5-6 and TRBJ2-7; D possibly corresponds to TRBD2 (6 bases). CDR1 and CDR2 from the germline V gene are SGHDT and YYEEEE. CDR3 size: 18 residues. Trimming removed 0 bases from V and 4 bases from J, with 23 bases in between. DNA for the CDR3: TGTGCCAGCAGCTTGGCGGCCAGGACTATCGTTCAACGGTACGAGCAGTACTTC. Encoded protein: CASSLAARTIVQRYEQYF. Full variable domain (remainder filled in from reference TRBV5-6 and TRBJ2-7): DAGVTQSPTHLIKTRGQQVTLRCSPKSGHDTVSWYQQALGQGPQFIFQYYEEEERQRGNFPDRFSGHQFPNYSSELNVNALLLGDSALYLCASSLAARTIVQRYEQYFGPGTRLTVT.

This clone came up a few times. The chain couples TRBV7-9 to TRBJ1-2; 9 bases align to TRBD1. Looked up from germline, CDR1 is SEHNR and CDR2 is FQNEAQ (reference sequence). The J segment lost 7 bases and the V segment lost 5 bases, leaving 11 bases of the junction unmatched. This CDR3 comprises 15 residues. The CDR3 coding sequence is TGTGCCAGCAGCCCGACGGGACAGGGTTTTTTTGGCTACACCTTC. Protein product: CASSPTGQGFFGYTF.

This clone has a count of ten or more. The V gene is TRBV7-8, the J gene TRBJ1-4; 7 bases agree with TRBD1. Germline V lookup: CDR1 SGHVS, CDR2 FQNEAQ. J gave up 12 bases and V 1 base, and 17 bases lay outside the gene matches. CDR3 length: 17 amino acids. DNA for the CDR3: TGTGCCAGCAGCTTAGGTTTAAGACAGGGCACCCCTGGGGAACTGTTTTTT. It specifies CASSLGLRQGTPGELFF. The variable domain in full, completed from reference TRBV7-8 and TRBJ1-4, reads GAGVSQSPRYKVAKRGQDVALRCDPISGHVSLFWYQQALGQGPEFLTYFQNEAQLDKSGLPSDRFFAERPEGSVSTLKIQRTQQEDSAVYLCASSLGLRQGTPGELFFGSGTQLSVL.

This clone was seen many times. The CDR3 is CASTGQGGIGYTF. The CDR3 bases are TGTGCCAGCACCGGACAGGGTGGGATTGGCTACACCTTC. The chain uses TRBV27 and TRBJ1-2, with 8 bases matching TRBD1. V gave up 7 bases and J gave up 7 bases; unmatched junction bases: 8. The germline CDR1 and CDR2 sequences are MNHEY and SMNVEV (reference sequence). The CDR3 contains 13 residues.

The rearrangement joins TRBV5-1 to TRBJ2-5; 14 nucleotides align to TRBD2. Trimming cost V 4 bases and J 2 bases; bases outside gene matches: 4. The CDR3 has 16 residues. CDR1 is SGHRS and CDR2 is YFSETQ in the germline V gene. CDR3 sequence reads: CASSPGLAGAQETQYF. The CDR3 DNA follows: TGCGCCAGCAGCCCGGGACTAGCGGGGGCTCAAGAGACCCAGTACTTC.

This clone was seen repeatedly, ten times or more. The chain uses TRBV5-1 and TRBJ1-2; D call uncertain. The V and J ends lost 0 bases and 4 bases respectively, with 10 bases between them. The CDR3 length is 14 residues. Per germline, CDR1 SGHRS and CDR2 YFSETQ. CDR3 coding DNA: TGCGCCAGCAGCTTGGTAGGCCAGACCTATGGCTACACCTTC. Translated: CASSLVGQTYGYTF.

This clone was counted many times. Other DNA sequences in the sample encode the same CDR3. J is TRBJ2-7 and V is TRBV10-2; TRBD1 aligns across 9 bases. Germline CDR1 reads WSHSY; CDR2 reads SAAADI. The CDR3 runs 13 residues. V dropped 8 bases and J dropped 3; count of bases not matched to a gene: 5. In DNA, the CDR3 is TGCGCCAGCCGATGGGACAGGGACTACGAGCAGTACTTC. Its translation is CASRWDRDYEQYF.

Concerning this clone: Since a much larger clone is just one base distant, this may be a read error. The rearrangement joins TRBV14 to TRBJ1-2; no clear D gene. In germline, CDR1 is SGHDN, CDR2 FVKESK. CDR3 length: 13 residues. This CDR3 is CVSSQVGLAGYTF. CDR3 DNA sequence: TGTGTCAGCAGCCAAGTTGGTCTAGCTGGCTACACCTTC.

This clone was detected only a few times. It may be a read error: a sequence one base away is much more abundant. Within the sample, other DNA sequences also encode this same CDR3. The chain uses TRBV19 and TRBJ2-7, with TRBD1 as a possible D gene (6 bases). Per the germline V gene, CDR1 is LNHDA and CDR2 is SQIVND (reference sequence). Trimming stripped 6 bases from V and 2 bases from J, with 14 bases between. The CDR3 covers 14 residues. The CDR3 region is CASSTRGVTYEQYF. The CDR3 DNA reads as TGTGCCAGTAGCACCAGGGGAGTAACCTACGAGCAGTACTTC. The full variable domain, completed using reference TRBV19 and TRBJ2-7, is DGGITQSPKYLFRKEGQNVTLSCEQNLNHDAMYWYRQDPGQGLRLIYYSQIVNDFQKGDIAEGYSVSREKKESFPLTVTSAQKNPTAFYLCASSTRGVTYEQYFGPGTRLTVT.

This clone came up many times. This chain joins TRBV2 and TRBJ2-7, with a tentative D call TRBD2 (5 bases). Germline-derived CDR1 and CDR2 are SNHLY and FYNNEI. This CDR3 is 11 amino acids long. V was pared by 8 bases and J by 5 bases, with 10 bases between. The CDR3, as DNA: TGTGCCAGCCGGGGAAGGGACGAGCAGTACTTC. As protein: CASRGRDEQYF.

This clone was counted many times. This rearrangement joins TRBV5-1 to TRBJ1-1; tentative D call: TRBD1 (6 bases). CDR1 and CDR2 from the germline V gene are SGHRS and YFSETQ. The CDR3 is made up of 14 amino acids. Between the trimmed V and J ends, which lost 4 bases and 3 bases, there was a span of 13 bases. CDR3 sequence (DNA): TGCGCCAGCAGCCAGGACAGTAGATACACTGAAGCTTTCTTT. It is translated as CASSQDSRYTEAFF. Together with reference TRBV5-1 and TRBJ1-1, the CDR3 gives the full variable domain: KAGVTQTPRYLIKTRGQQVTLSCSPISGHRSVSWYQQTPGQGLQFLFEYFSETQRNKGNFPGRFSGRQFSNSRSEMNVSTLELGDSALYLCASSQDSRYTEAFFGQGTRLTVV.

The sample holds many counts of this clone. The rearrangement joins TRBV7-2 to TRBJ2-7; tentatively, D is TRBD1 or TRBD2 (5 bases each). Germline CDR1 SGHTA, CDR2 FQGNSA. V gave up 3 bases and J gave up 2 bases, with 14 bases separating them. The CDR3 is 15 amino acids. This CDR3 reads CASSFGTGRTYEQYF. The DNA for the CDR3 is TGTGCCAGCAGCTTCGGGACGGGGCGAACCTACGAGCAGTACTTC.

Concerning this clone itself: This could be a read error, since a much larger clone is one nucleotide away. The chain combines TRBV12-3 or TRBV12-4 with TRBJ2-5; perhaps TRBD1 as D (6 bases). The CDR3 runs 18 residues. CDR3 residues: CAGSLFLGVGADGETQYF. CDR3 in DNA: TGTGCCGGCAGTTTATTTCTCGGGGTGGGGGCCGATGGAGAGACCCAGTACTTC.

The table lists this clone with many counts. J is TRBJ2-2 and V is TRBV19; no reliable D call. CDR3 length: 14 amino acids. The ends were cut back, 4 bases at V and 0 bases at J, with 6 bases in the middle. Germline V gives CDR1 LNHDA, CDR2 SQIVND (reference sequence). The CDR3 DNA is TGTGCCAGTAGTACCCACGCGAACACCGGGGAGCTGTTTTTT. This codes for CASSTHANTGELFF.

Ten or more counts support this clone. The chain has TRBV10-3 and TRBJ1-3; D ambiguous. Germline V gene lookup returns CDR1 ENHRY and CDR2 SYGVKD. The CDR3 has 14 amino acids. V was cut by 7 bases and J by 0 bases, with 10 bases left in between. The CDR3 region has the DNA TGTGCCATCACTCTGACGGTCTCTGGAAACACCATATATTTT. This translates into CAITLTVSGNTIYF.

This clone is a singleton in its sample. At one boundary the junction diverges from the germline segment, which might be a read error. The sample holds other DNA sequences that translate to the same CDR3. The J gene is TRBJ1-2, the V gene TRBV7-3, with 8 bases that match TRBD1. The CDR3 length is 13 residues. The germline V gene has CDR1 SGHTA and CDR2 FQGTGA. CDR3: CASSLQGARGYTF. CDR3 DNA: TGTGCCAGCAGCTTACAGGGGGCTCGCGGCTATACCTTC.

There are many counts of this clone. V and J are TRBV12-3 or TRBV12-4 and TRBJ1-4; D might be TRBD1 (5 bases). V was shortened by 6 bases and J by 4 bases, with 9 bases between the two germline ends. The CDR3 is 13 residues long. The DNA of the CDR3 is TGTGCCAGCAGCGACAGACTTAATGAAAAACTGTTTTTT. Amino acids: CASSDRLNEKLFF.

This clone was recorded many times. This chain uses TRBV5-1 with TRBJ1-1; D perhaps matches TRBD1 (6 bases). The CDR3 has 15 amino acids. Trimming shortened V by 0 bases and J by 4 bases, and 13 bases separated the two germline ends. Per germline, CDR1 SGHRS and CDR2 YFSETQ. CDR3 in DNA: TGCGCCAGCAGCTTGGTGGACCTGGGGGCCACTGAAGCTTTCTTT. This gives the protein CASSLVDLGATEAFF.

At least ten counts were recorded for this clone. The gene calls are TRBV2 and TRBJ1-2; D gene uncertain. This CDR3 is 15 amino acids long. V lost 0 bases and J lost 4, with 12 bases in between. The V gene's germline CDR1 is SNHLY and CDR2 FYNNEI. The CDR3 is CASSEARGDGYGYTF. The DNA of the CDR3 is TGTGCCAGCAGTGAAGCGCGGGGAGACGGCTATGGCTACACCTTC. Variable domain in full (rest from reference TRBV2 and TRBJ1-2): EPEVTQTPSHQVTQMGQEVILRCVPISNHLYFYWYRQILGQKVEFLVSFYNNEISEKSEIFDDQFSVERPDGSNFTLKIRSTKLEDSAMYFCASSEARGDGYGYTFGSGTRLTVV.

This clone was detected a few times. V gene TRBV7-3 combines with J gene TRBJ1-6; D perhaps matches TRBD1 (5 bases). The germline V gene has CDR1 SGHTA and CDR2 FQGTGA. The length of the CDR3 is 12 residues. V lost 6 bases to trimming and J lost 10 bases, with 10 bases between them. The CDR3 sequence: CASSRTRSPLHF. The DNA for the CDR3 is TGTGCCAGCAGTCGGACACGGTCACCCCTCCACTTT. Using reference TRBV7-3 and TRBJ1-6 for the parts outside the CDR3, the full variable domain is GAGVSQTPSNKVTEKGKYVELRCDPISGHTALYWYRQSLGQGPEFLIYFQGTGAADDSGLPNDRFFAVRPEGSVSTLKIQRTERGDSAVYLCASSRTRSPLHFGNGTRLTVT.

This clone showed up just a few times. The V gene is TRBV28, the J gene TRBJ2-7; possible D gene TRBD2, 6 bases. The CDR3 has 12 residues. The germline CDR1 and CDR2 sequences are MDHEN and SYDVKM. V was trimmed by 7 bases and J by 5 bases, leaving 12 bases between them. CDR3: CASTPGVHEQYF. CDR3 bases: TGTGCCAGCACCCCGGGGGTGCACGAGCAGTACTTC.

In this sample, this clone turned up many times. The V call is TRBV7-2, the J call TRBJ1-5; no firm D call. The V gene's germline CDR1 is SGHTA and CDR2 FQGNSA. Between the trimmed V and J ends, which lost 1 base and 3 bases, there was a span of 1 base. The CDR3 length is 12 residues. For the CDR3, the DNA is TGTGCCAGCAGCTTAGTCAATCAGCCCCAGCATTTT. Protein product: CASSLVNQPQHF.